This T cell receptor beta chain was documented in a study of molecular identifiers for immune sequencing clone quantification. Naive CD8 T cells were sorted, and the gate applied was CD8+CD4-CCR7+CD45RA+. The CDR3 covers 15 residues. Germline V gene lookup returns CDR1 SGHVS and CDR2 FNYEAQ. Trimming stripped 1 base from V and 5 bases from J, with 12 bases between. Bulk libraries came from a prior protocol with listed TCR primers. TCRdb re-called the PCR reads with MiXCR, one entry per CDR3 protein. Counted here are under 600,000 distinct CDR3 sequences, around a fifth occurring once; the ten biggest clones make up approximately 0.8%.

Sequenced material: naive CD8+ T cells from blood, with Jurkat cell RNA spiked in. Subset given: FACS-sorted CD8+CD4-CCR7+CD45RA+ naive T cells. This TCR came from a human donor in good health. Some libraries in this study had Jurkat cell RNA spiked in. This chain links TRBV7-6 with TRBJ2-1; D is perhaps TRBD1 or TRBD2 (5 bases each). The CDR3 coding sequence is TGTGCCAGCAGCTTAGGCAGGCAGGGAGACAATGAGCAGTTCTTC. Encoded protein: CASSLGRQGDNEQFF.